This T cell receptor (beta chain) was recorded in a study of T cell responses to AZD1222 COVID-19 vaccine. This clone came up a few times. TCRdb keeps only in-frame clones here, not all; method: immunoSEQ multiplex PCR. Among roughly 120,000 clones listed, just over 85% were seen once. Looked up from germline, CDR1 is SGHNT and CDR2 is YYREEE (reference sequence). The CDR3 has 14 amino acids. V trimming: 4 bases; J trimming: 5 bases; junction bases outside the gene matches: 7. The V call is TRBV5-4, the J call TRBJ2-7; 9 bases align to TRBD2. This clonotype was obtained from an adult in good health. The input for sequencing was peripheral blood, taken on day 0 of AZD1222 vaccination. CDR3 loop: CASSPELAGNEQYF. The CDR3 DNA reads as TGTGCCAGCAGCCCCGAGCTAGCGGGAAACGAGCAGTACTTC. Full variable domain (remainder filled in from reference TRBV5-4 and TRBJ2-7): ETGVTQSPTHLIKTRGQQVTLRCSSQSGHNTVSWYQQALGQGPQFIFQYYREEENGRGNFPPRFSGLQFPNYSSELNVNALELDDSALYLCASSPELAGNEQYFGPGTRLTVT.